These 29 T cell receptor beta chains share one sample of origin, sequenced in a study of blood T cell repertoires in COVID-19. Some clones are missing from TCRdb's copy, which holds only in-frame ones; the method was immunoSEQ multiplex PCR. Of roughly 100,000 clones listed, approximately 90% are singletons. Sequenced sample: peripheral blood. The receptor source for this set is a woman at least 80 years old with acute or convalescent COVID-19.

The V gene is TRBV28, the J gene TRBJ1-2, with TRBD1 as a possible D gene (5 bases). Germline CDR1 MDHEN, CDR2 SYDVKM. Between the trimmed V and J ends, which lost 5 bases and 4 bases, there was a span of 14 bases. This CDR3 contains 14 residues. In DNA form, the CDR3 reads TGTGCCAGCAGTGGGCCCTGGGGGGGCTATGGCTACACCTTC. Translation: CASSGPWGGYGYTF.

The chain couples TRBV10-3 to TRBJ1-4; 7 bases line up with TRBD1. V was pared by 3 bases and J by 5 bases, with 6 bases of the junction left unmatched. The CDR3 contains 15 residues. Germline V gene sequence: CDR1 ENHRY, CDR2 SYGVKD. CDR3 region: CAISDSGGLNEKLFF. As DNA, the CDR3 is TGTGCCATCAGTGACTCAGGGGGGCTCAATGAAAAACTGTTTTTT.

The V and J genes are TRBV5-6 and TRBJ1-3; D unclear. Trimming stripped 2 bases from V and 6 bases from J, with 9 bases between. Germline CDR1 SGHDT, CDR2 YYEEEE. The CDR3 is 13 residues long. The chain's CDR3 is CASSFLGENTIYF. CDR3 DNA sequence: TGTGCCAGCAGCTTTTTGGGCGAAAACACCATATATTTT.

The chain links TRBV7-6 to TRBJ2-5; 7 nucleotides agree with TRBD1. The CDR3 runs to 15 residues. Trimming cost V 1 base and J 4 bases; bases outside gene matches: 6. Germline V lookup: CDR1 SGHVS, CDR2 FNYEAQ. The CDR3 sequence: CASSLGDRVRETQYF. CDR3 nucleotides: TGTGCCAGCAGCTTAGGAGACAGGGTACGAGAGACCCAGTACTTC.

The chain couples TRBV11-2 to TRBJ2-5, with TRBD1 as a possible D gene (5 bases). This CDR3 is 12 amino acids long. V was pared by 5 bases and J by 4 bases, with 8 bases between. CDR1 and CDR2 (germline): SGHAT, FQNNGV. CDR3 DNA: TGTGCCAGCAGCCAGCAGGGAGAGACCCAGTACTTC. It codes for CASSQQGETQYF.

The CDR3 loop reads CASTTGQGNDQPQHF. Written as DNA, the CDR3 is TGTGCCAGCACAACGGGACAGGGTAACGATCAGCCCCAGCATTTT. V usage is TRBV6-6 and J usage is TRBJ1-5; 9 nucleotides match TRBD1. V lost 7 bases to trimming and J lost 5 bases; unmatched junction nucleotides: 9. This CDR3 has 15 amino acids. The germline CDR1 and CDR2 sequences are MNHNY and SVGAGI (reference sequence).

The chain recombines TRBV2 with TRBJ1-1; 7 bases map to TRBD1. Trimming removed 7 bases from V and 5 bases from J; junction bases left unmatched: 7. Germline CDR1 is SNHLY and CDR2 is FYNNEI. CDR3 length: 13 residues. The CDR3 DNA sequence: TGTGCCAGCATTGAGACAGGGTTGACTGAAGCTTTCTTT. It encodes CASIETGLTEAFF.

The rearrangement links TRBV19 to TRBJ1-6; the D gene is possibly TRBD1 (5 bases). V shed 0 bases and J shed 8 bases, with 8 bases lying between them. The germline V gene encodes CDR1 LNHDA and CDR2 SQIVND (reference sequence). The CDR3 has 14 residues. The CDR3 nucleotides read TGTGCCAGTAGTATAGACAGGGCTTATTCACCCCTCCACTTT. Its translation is CASSIDRAYSPLHF.

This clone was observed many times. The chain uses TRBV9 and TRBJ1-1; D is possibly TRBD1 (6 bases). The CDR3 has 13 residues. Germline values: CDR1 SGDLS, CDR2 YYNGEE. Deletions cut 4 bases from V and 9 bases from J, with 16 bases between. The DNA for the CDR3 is TGTGCCAGCAGCCCTCTACAGGGTTCAAAAGCTTTCTTT. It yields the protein CASSPLQGSKAFF.

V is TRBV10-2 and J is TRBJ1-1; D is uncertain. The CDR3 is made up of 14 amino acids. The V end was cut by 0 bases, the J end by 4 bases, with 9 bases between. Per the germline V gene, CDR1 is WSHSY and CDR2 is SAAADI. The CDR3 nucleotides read TGCGCCAGCAGTGAGTCCTACGGGATCACTGAAGCTTTCTTT. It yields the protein CASSESYGITEAFF.

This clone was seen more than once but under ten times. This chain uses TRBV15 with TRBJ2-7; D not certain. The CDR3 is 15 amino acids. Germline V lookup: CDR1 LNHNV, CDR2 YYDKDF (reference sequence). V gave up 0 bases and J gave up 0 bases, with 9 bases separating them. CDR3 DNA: TGTGCCACCAGCAGAGAACTGGAGAGCTCCTACGAGCAGTACTTC. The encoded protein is CATSRELESSYEQYF.

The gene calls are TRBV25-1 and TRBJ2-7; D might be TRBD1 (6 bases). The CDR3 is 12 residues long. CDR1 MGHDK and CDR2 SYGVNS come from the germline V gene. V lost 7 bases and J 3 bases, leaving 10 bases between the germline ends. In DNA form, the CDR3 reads TGTGCCAGCACGGGACACTTCTACGAGCAGTACTTC. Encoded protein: CASTGHFYEQYF.

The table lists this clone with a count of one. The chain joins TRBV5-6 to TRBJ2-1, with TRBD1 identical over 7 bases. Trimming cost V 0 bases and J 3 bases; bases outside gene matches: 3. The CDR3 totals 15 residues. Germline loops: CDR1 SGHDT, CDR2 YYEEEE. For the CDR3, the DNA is TGTGCCAGCAGCTTGGAAGGGGGCGGCTACAATGAGCAGTTCTTC. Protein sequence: CASSLEGGGYNEQFF.

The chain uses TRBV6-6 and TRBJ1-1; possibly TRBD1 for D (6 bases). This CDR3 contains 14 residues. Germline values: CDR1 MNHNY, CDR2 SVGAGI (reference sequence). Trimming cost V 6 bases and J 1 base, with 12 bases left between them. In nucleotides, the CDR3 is TGTGCCAGCAGCTCAACAGGGTCGAACACTGAAGCTTTCTTT. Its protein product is CASSSTGSNTEAFF.

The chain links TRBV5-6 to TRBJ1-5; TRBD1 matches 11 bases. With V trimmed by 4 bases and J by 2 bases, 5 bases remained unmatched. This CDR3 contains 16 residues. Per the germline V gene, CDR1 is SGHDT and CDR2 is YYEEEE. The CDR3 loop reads CASSLGTGGRNQPQHF. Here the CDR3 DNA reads TGTGCCAGCAGCCTAGGGACAGGGGGACGCAATCAGCCCCAGCATTTT.

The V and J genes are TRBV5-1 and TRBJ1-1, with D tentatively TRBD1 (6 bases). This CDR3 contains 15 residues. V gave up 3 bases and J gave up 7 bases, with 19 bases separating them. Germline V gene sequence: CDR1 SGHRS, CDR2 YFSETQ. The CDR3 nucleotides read TGCGCCAGCAGCTGGACAGCCTCCGAGACCCGTGAAGCTTTCTTT. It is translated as CASSWTASETREAFF.

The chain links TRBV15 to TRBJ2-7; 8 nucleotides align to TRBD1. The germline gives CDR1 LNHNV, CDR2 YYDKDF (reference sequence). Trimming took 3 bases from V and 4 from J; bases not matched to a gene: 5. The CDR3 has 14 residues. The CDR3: CATSRDRELYEQYF. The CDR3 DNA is TGTGCCACCAGCAGGGACAGGGAACTATACGAGCAGTACTTC.

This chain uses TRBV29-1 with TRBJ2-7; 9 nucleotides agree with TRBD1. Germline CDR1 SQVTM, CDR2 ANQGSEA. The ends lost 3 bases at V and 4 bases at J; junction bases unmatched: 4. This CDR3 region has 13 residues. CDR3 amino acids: CSVDPGQGYEQYF. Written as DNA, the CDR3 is TGCAGCGTTGACCCGGGACAGGGTTACGAGCAGTACTTC.

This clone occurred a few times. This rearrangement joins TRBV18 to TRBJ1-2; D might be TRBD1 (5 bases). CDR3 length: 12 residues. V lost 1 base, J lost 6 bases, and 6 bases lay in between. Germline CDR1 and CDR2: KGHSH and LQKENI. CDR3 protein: CASSPRGDGYTF. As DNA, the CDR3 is TGTGCCAGCTCACCACGGGGGGATGGCTACACCTTC.

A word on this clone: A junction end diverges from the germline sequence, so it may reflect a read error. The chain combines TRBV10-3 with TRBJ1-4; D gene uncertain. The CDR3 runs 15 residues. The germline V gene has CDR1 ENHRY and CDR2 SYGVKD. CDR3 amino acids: CAISESVGDNEKLFF. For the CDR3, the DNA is TGTGCCATCAGCGAGTCGGTAGGAGATAATGAAAAACTGTTTTTT.

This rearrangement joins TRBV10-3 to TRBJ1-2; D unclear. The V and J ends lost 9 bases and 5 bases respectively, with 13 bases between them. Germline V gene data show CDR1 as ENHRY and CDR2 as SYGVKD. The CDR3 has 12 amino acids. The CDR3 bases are TGTGCCATGGGCCAGGAAAGGTATGGCTACACCTTC. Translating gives CAMGQERYGYTF.

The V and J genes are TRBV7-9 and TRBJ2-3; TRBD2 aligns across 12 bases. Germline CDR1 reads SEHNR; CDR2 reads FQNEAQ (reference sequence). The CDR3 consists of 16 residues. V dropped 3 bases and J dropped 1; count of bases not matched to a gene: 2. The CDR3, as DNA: TGTGCCAGCAGCTTTAGACTAGCGGGGGGCACAGATACGCAGTATTTT. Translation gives CASSFRLAGGTDTQYF.

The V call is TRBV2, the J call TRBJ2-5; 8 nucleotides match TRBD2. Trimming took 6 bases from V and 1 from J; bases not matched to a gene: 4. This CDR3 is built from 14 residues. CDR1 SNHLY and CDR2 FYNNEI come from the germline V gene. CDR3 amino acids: CASRPTSVQETQYF. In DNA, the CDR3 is TGTGCCAGCAGGCCGACTAGCGTCCAAGAGACCCAGTACTTC. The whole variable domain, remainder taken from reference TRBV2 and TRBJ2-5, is EPEVTQTPSHQVTQMGQEVILRCVPISNHLYFYWYRQILGQKVEFLVSFYNNEISEKSEIFDDQFSVERPDGSNFTLKIRSTKLEDSAMYFCASRPTSVQETQYFGPGTRLLVL.

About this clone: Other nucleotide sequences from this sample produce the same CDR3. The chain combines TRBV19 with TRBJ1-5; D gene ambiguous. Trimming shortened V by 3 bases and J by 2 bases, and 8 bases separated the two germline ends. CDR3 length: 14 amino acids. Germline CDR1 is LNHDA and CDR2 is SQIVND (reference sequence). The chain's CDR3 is CASSIGQGNQPQHF. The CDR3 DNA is TGTGCCAGTAGTATTGGGCAGGGCAATCAGCCCCAGCATTTT.

The CDR3 reads CASNPGDRGRRTEAFF. Here the CDR3 DNA reads TGTGCCAGCAACCCCGGGGACAGGGGGCGAAGAACTGAAGCTTTCTTT. The chain uses TRBV28 and TRBJ1-1, with 12 bases matching TRBD1. The V gene's germline CDR1 is MDHEN and CDR2 SYDVKM. The CDR3 contains 16 residues. Losses at the gene ends were 7 bases for V and 5 bases for J; bases not matched to a gene: 11.

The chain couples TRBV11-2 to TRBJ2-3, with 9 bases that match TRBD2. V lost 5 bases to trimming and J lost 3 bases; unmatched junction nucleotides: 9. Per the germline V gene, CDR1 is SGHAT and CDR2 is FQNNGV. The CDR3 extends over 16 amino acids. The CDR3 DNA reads TGTGCCAGCAGCCGAGGGCGGGGGGGGCGTACAGATACGCAGTATTTT. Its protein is CASSRGRGGRTDTQYF.

The DNA of the CDR3 is TGCGCCAGCAGCTTGGAGGGACAGGGGGCATCACCCCTCCACTTT. It specifies CASSLEGQGASPLHF. The J gene is TRBJ1-6, the V gene TRBV5-1; 12 bases fit TRBD1. This CDR3 is 15 amino acids long. J was trimmed by 10 bases and V by 0 bases; bases with no gene match: 2. Germline lookup yields CDR1 SGHRS and CDR2 YFSETQ.

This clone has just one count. The CDR3 sequence: CASSLMSEAFF. CDR3 in DNA: TGTGCCAGCAGTTTAATGAGTGAAGCTTTCTTT. The rearrangement uses TRBV12-3 or TRBV12-4 and TRBJ1-1, with unresolved D. V was trimmed by 2 bases and J by 7 bases, leaving 5 bases between them. This CDR3 is 11 amino acids long.

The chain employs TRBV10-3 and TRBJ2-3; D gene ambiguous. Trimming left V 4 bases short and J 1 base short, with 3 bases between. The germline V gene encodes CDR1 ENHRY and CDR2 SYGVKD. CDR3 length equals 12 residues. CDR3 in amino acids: CAISGGTDTQYF. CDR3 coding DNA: TGTGCCATCAGTGGAGGCACAGATACGCAGTATTTT.